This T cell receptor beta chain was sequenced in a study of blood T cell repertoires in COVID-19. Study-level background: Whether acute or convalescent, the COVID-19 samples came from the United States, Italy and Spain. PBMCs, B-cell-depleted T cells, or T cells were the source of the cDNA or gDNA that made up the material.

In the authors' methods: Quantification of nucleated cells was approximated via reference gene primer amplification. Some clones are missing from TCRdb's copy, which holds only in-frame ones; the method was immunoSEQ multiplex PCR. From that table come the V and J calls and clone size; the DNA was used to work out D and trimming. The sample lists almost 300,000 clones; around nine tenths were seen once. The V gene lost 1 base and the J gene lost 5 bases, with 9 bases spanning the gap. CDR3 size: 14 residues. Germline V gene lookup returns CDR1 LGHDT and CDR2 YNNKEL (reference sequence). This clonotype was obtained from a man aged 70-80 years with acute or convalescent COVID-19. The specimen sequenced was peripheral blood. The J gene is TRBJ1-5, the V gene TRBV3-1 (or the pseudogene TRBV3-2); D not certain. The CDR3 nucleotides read TGTGCCAGCAGCCAAGCTTCGCGGGATCAGCCCCAGCATTTT. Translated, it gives CASSQASRDQPQHF.